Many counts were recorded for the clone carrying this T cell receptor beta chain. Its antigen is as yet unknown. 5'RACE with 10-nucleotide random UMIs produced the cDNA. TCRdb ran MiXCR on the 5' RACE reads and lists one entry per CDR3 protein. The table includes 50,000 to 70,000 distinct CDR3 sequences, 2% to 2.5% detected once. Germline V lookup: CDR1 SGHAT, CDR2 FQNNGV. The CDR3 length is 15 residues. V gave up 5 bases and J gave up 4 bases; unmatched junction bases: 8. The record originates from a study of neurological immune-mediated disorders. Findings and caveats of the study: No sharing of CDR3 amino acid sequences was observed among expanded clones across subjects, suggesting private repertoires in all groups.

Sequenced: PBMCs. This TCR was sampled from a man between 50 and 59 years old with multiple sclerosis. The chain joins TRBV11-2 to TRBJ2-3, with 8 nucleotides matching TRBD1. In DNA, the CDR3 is TGTGCCAGCAGCCACCAGGGGGCTTTAGCAGATACGCAGTATTTT. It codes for CASSHQGALADTQYF.